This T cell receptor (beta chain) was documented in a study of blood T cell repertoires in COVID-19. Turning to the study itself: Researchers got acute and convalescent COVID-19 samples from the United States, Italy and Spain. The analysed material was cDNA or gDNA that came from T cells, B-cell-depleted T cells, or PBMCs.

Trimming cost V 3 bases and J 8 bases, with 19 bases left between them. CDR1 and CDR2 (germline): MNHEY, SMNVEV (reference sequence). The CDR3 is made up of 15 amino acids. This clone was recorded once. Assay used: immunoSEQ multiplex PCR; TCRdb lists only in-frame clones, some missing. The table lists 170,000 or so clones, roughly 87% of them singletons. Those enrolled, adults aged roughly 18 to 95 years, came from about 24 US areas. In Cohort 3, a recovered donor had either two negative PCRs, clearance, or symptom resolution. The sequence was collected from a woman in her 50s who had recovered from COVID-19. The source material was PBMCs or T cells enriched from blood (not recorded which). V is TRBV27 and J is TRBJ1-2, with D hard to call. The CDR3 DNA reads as TGTGCCAGCAGTTTTTCATTCGGCGCATCGGGAGGCTACACCTTC. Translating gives CASSFSFGASGGYTF.